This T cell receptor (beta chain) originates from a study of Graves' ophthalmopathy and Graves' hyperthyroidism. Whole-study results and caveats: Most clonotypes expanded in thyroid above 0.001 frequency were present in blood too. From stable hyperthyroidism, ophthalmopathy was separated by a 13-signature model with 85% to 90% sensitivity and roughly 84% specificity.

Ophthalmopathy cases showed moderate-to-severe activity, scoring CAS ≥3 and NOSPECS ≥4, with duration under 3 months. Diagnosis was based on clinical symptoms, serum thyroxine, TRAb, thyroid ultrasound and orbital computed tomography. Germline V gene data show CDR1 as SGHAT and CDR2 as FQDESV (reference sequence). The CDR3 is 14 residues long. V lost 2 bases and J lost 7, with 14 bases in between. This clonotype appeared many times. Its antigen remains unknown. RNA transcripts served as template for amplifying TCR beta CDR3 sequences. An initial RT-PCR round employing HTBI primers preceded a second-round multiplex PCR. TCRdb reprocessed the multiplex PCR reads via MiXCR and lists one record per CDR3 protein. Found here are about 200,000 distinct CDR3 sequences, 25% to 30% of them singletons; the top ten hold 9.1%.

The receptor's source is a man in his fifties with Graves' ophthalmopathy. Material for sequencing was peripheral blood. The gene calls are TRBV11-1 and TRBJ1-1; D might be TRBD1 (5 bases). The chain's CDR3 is CASSLQPGNVEAFF. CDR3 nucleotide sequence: TGTGCCAGCAGCTTACAACCAGGGAACGTTGAAGCTTTCTTT.